Shown below are 21 T cell receptor beta chains from a single sample sequenced in a study of T cell repertoires in cytomegalovirus infection. TCRdb reprocessed the reads with MiXCR, giving one entry per CDR3 protein. This table has 200,000 to 300,000 distinct CDR3 sequences, under 8.5% appearing once. The specimen sequenced was PBMCs. These receptors were collected from a human donor in good health (CMV status not recorded). Some clones in this sample may be carry-over from other donors' samples.

This clonotype appeared many times. The chain uses TRBV7-9 and TRBJ1-2; unclear D gene. This CDR3 region has 11 residues. The germline CDR1 and CDR2 sequences are SEHNR and FQNEAQ (reference sequence). With 6 bases removed from V and 7 bases from J, the gap between germline ends came to 9 bases. The CDR3 loop reads CASRRDGGYTF. The CDR3 DNA reads as TGTGCCAGCAGGAGAGATGGTGGCTACACCTTC.

This clonotype was found many times. The chain uses TRBV7-9 and TRBJ1-4; TRBD1 aligns across 7 bases. Germline trimming cut 4 bases from V and 2 bases from J; bases unmatched to any gene: 4. Per the germline V gene, CDR1 is SEHNR and CDR2 is FQNEAQ (reference sequence). CDR3 size: 15 residues. The CDR3 loop reads CASSSGGGTNEKLFF. DNA for the CDR3: TGTGCCAGCAGCTCGGGAGGGGGCACTAATGAAAAACTGTTTTTT.

The chain recombines TRBV20-1 with TRBJ1-5; D may be TRBD1 (6 bases). This CDR3 comprises 12 residues. The germline CDR1 and CDR2 sequences are DFQATT and SNEGSKA (reference sequence). The ends were cut back, 3 bases at V and 4 bases at J, with 7 bases in the middle. CDR3 coding DNA: TGCAGTGCTAGCCAGGGGAATCAGCCCCAGCATTTT. Protein sequence: CSASQGNQPQHF.

This clonotype has at least ten counts. The gene calls are TRBV7-2 and TRBJ2-6, with D possibly TRBD1 on 6 matching bases. CDR1 is SGHTA and CDR2 is FQGNSA in the germline V gene. The V end lost 5 bases, the J end lost 0 bases, and 8 bases lay between the germline ends. The CDR3 sequence is 15 residues long. The CDR3 nucleotides read TGTGCCAGCAGCCAACAGGGCTCTGGGGCCAACGTCCTGACTTTC. It translates to CASSQQGSGANVLTF.

This clonotype was seen at least ten times. V is TRBV13 and J is TRBJ1-5; D is unresolved. Trimming left V 1 base short and J 7 bases short, with 5 bases between. The germline CDR1 and CDR2 sequences are PRHDT and FYEKMQ (reference sequence). The CDR3 spans 12 residues. The DNA of the CDR3 is TGTGCCAGCAGCTTAGCACGACAGCCCCAGCATTTT. It is translated as CASSLARQPQHF.

This clonotype was counted only a few times. The chain uses TRBV7-9 and TRBJ1-4, with TRBD1 matching over 7 bases. The CDR3 spans 15 residues. Germline lookup yields CDR1 SEHNR and CDR2 FQNEAQ (reference sequence). V dropped 3 bases and J dropped 2; count of bases not matched to a gene: 3. CDR3 sequence reads: CASSFEGATNEKLFF. CDR3 DNA: TGTGCCAGCAGCTTTGAGGGGGCGACTAATGAAAAACTGTTTTTT.

This clonotype showed up many times. A junction end diverges from the germline sequence, so it may reflect a read error. The gene calls are TRBV7-6 and TRBJ2-7; 11 nucleotides match TRBD2. CDR3 size: 13 residues. The V gene's germline CDR1 is SGHVS and CDR2 FNYEAQ. For the CDR3, the DNA is TGTGCCAGCAGCGGGGGAACGGGACTAGCGGACTTCTTC. It yields the protein CASSGGTGLADFF. Supplemented by reference TRBV7-6 and TRBJ2-7, the full variable domain reads GAGVSQSPRYKVTKRGQDVALRCDPISGHVSLYWYRQALGQGPEFLTYFNYEAQQDKSGLPNDRFSAERPEGSISTLTIQRTEQRDSAMYRCASSGGTGLADFFGPGTRLTVT.

This clonotype was counted ten times or more. A much larger clone sits a single nucleotide away, making a read error possible. The genes are TRBV11-2 and TRBJ2-1; D unclear. The CDR3 is 11 residues long. Germline CDR1 is SGHAT and CDR2 is FQNNGV. V lost 3 bases, J lost 6 bases, and 3 bases lay in between. The CDR3 here is CASSLTNEQFF. As DNA, the CDR3 is TGTGCCAGCAGCTTGACCAATGAGCAGTTCTTC. The entire variable domain, with the rest obtained from reference TRBV11-2 and TRBJ2-1, is as follows: EAGVAQSPRYKIIEKRQSVAFWCNPISGHATLYWYQQILGQGPKLLIQFQNNGVVDDSQLPKDRFSAERLKGVDSTLKIQPAKLEDSAVYLCASSLTNEQFFGPGTRLTVL.

For the CDR3, the DNA is TGTGCCTTCTCAATTCGGGCGAACACTGAAGCTTTCTTT. Translation gives CAFSIRANTEAFF. V and J are TRBV5-4 and TRBJ1-1, with no clear D. The germline V gene has CDR1 SGHNT and CDR2 YYREEE (reference sequence). V was clipped by 10 bases and J by 1 base, with 14 bases between them. There are 13 residues in the CDR3.

This clonotype was picked up many times. This chain links TRBV7-2 with TRBJ1-1, with 12 bases that match TRBD1. V lost 1 base to trimming and J lost 8 bases; unmatched junction nucleotides: 5. Germline loops: CDR1 SGHTA, CDR2 FQGNSA. CDR3 size: 15 residues. The CDR3 region has the DNA TGTGCCAGCAGCTTAGAGGGACAGGGGGCGACCGAAGCTTTCTTT. The encoded protein is CASSLEGQGATEAFF.

This clonotype has a count of ten or more. The rearrangement uses TRBV28 and TRBJ2-7; tentatively, D is TRBD1 or TRBD2 (6 bases each). CDR3 length equals 13 residues. From germline, CDR1 is MDHEN and CDR2 SYDVKM. V shed 2 bases and J shed 5 bases, with 10 bases lying between them. CDR3 bases: TGTGCCAGCAGTTTAAGGGGGGATCACGAGCAGTACTTC. Its translation: CASSLRGDHEQYF.

This clonotype showed up just a few times. The gene calls are TRBV20-1 and TRBJ2-6; 9 bases are shared with TRBD2. The germline gives CDR1 DFQATT, CDR2 SNEGSKA (reference sequence). The V segment lost 5 bases and the J segment 0 bases; nucleotides outside the gene matches: 2. The CDR3 is 15 residues long. CDR3: CSAASGNSGANVLTF. CDR3 sequence (DNA): TGCAGTGCTGCTAGCGGGAACTCTGGGGCCAACGTCCTGACTTTC.

This clonotype was seen many times. The CDR3 DNA reads as TGTGCCAGCAGCTTAGCGGCGGAGGATGCCTATGGCTACACCTTC. Its translation: CASSLAAEDAYGYTF. This chain uses TRBV7-2 with TRBJ1-2; D uncertain. In germline, CDR1 is SGHTA, CDR2 FQGNSA. V was pared by 0 bases and J by 4 bases, with 12 bases between. This CDR3 has 15 amino acids.

This chain connects TRBV10-1 to TRBJ1-5; 9 positions match TRBD1. Per germline, CDR1 WNHNN and CDR2 SYGVQD (reference sequence). The V gene end was trimmed by 9 bases and the J gene end by 3 bases; junction bases not matched to a gene: 12. The CDR3 consists of 16 residues. The chain's CDR3 is CARSQPGTGYNQPQHF. CDR3 nucleotides: TGCGCCAGGTCCCAGCCCGGGACAGGGTACAATCAGCCCCAGCATTTT.

The sample holds many counts of this clonotype. This chain joins TRBV4-2 and TRBJ2-3; the D gene is possibly TRBD2 (5 bases). Germline V gene lookup returns CDR1 LGHNA and CDR2 YNFKEQ. The CDR3 has 13 residues. Trimming left V 3 bases short and J 5 bases short, with 9 bases between. Here the CDR3 reads CASSHEGGDTQYF. In DNA, the CDR3 is TGTGCCAGCAGCCATGAGGGTGGAGATACGCAGTATTTT.

This clonotype has a count of ten or more. The CDR3 reads CASRLYSTDTQYF. CDR3 coding DNA: TGTGCCAGCAGGCTGTATAGCACAGATACGCAGTATTTT. The chain is built from TRBV7-2 and TRBJ2-3, with D hard to call. The germline V and J ends were trimmed by 6 bases and 0 bases, with 7 bases remaining between them. Germline CDR1 and CDR2: SGHTA and FQGNSA. This CDR3 contains 13 residues.

In its sample, this clonotype was seen many times. J is TRBJ1-1 and V is TRBV28; no clear D. The V end lost 6 bases, the J end lost 10 bases, and 18 bases lay between the germline ends. The CDR3 contains 13 residues. The germline CDR1 and CDR2 sequences are MDHEN and SYDVKM. The CDR3 sequence is CASRKAPVAAAFF. CDR3 sequence (DNA): TGTGCCAGCAGGAAAGCCCCGGTGGCGGCAGCTTTCTTT.

This clonotype has a count of ten or more. The genes are TRBV29-1 and TRBJ2-2, with 10 positions matching TRBD2. Germline trimming cut 6 bases from V and 4 bases from J; bases unmatched to any gene: 5. From germline, CDR1 is SQVTM and CDR2 ANQGSEA. The CDR3 length is 14 residues. The CDR3 spells CSVVLAGRTGELFF. Here the CDR3 DNA reads TGCAGCGTGGTACTAGCGGGGCGCACCGGGGAGCTGTTTTTT.

The rearrangement links TRBV20-1 to TRBJ2-2; TRBD1 matches 9 bases. V was pared by 6 bases and J by 6 bases, with 17 bases of the junction left unmatched. The germline V gene has CDR1 DFQATT and CDR2 SNEGSKA (reference sequence). The CDR3 sequence is 17 residues long. CDR3 sequence: CSALVSLGQGGAGELFF. The CDR3 nucleotides are TGCAGTGCCCTTGTCAGTTTGGGACAGGGAGGGGCCGGGGAGCTGTTTTTT.

Ten or more counts support this clonotype. CDR3 loop: CASSQYRDYNEQFF. CDR3 DNA sequence: TGTGCCAGCAGCCAATATCGAGATTACAATGAGCAGTTCTTC. V gene TRBV14 combines with J gene TRBJ2-1; D uncertain. V lost 2 bases, J lost 4 bases, and 9 bases lay in between. The CDR3 runs to 14 residues. From germline, CDR1 is SGHDN and CDR2 FVKESK.

Turning to this clonotype: A read error may explain this, as a much larger clone is one base away. The J gene is TRBJ1-2, the V gene TRBV28; D is ambiguous. The CDR3 is 14 amino acids. CDR1 and CDR2 (germline): MDHEN, SYDVKM. CDR3 sequence reads: CASRLSRVQYGYTF. The CDR3 DNA is TGTGCCAGCAGGTTATCCCGTGTACAGTATGGCTACACCTTC.